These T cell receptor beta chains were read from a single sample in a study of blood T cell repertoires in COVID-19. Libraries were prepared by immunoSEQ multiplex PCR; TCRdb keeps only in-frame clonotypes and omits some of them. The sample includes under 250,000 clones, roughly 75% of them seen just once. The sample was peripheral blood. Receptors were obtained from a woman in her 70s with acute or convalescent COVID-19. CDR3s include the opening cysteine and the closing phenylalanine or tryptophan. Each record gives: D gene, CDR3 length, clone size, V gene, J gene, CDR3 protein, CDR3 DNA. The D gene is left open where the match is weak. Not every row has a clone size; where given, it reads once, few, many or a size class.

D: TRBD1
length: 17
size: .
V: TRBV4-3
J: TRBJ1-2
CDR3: CASSQDWGDRGNYGYTF
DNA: TGCGCCAGCAGCCAAGATTGGGGAGACAGGGGAAACTATGGCTACACCTTC

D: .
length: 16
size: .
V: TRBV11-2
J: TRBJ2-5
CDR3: CASSLLRGLTQETQYF
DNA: TGTGCCAGCAGCTTATTAAGGGGATTGACCCAAGAGACCCAGTACTTC

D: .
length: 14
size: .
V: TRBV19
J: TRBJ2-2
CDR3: CASTPKGGTGELFF
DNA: TGTGCCAGTACCCCCAAAGGGGGCACCGGGGAGCTGTTTTTT

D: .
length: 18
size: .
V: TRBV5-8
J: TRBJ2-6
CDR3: CASSLEQGSFSGANVLTF
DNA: TGTGCCAGCAGCTTGGAGCAGGGCTCCTTCTCTGGGGCCAACGTCCTGACTTTC

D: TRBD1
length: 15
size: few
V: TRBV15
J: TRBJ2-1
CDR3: CATSRTGYSYNEQFF
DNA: TGTGCCACCAGCAGGACAGGGTACTCCTACAATGAGCAGTTCTTC

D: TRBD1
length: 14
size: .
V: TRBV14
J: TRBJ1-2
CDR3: CASSPQDRVYGYTF
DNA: TGTGCCAGCAGCCCTCAGGACAGGGTCTATGGCTACACCTTC

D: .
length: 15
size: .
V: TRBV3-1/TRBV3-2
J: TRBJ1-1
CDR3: CASSLRRLGGTEAFF
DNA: TGTGCCAGCAGCCTCCGCCGACTCGGGGGTACTGAAGCTTTCTTT

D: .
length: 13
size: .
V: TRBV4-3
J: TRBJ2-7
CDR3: CASSQDADYEQYF
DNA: TGCGCCAGCAGCCAAGATGCGGACTACGAGCAGTACTTC

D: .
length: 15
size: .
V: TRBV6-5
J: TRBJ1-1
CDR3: CASANEGLMNTEAFF
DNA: TGTGCCAGCGCGAACGAGGGTCTAATGAACACTGAAGCTTTCTTT

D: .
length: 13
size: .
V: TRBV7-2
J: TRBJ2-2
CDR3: CASSWETTGELFF
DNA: TGTGCCAGCAGCTGGGAGACCACCGGGGAGCTGTTTTTT

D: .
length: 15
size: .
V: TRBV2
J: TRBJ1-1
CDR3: CASSEQGRKNTEAFF
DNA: TGTGCCAGCAGTGAACAGGGGCGGAAGAACACTGAAGCTTTCTTT

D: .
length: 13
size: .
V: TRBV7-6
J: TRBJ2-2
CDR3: CASSLGSTGELFF
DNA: TGTGCCAGCAGCTTAGGTAGTACCGGGGAGCTGTTTTTT

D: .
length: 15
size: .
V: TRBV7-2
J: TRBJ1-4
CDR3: CASSLVGGRGEKLFF
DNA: TGTGCCAGCAGCTTAGTTGGGGGCCGGGGTGAAAAACTGTTTTTT

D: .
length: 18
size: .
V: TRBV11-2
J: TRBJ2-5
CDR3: CASSLRGRATYMEETQYF
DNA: TGTGCCAGCAGCTTGAGGGGGAGGGCTACCTATATGGAAGAGACCCAGTACTTC

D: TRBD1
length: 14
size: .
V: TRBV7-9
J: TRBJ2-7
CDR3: CASSRRDSSYEQYF
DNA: TGTGCCAGCAGCCGTCGGGACAGCTCCTACGAGCAGTACTTC

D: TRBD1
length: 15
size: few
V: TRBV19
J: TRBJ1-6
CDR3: CASRGQISYNSPLHF
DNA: TGTGCCAGCCGGGGACAGATCTCCTATAATTCACCCCTCCACTTT

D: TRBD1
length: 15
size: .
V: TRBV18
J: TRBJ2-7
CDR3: CASSPPGQGNHEQYF
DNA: TGTGCCAGCTCTCCACCGGGACAGGGGAACCACGAGCAGTACTTC

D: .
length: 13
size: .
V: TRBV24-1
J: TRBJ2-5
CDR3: CATGGGPAETQYF
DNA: TGTGCCACCGGAGGTGGGCCAGCCGAGACCCAGTACTTC

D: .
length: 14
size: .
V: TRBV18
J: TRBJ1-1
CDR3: CASSPRQAETEAFF
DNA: TGTGCCAGCTCACCCAGACAGGCTGAAACGGAAGCTTTCTTT

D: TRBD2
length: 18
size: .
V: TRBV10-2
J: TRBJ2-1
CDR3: CASSEVPSGGLHYNEQFF
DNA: TGCGCCAGCAGTGAGGTGCCTAGCGGGGGTCTCCACTACAATGAGCAGTTCTTC

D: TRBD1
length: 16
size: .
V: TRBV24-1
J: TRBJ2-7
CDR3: CATSDTPGQGTYEQYF
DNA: TGTGCCACCAGTGATACACCGGGACAGGGAACCTACGAGCAGTACTTC

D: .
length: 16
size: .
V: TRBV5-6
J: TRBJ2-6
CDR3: CASSLAGGFGANVLTF
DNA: TGTGCCAGCAGCTTGGCGGGGGGCTTTGGGGCCAACGTCCTGACTTTC

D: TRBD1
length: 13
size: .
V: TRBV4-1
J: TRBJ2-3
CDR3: CASSQGQADTQYF
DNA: TGCGCCAGCAGCCAGGGACAGGCAGATACGCAGTATTTT

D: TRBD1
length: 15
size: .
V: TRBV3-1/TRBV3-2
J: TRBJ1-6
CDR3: CASSQRGQGAQPLHF
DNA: TGTGCCAGCAGCCAACGAGGGCAGGGGGCTCAGCCCCTCCACTTT

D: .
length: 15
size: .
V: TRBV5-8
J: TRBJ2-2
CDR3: CASSLLNTRTGELFF
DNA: TGTGCCAGCAGCTTGCTGAACACCCGTACCGGGGAGCTGTTTTTT

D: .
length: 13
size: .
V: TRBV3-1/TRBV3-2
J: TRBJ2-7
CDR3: CASSQEAGGMEYF
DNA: TGTGCCAGCAGCCAAGAGGCGGGCGGTATGGAGTACTTC

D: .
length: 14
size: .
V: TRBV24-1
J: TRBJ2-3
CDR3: CATSDSKGKDTQYF
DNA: TGTGCCACCAGTGATTCTAAGGGGAAAGATACGCAGTATTTT

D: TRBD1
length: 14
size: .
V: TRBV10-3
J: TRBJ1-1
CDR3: CAASRQGTDTEAFF
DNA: TGTGCCGCCAGCCGACAGGGGACGGACACTGAAGCTTTCTTT

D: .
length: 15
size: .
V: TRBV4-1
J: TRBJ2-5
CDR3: CASSQEGRYQETQYF
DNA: TGCGCCAGCAGCCAAGAGGGCAGATACCAAGAGACCCAGTACTTC

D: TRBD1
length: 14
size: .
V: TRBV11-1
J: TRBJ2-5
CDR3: CASSQGQGQETQYF
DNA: TGTGCCAGCAGCCAGGGACAGGGCCAAGAGACCCAGTACTTC

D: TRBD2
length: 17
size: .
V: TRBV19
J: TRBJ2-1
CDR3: CASSIATSGVPGNEQFF
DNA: TGTGCCAGTAGTATAGCTACTAGCGGGGTCCCAGGGAATGAGCAGTTCTTC

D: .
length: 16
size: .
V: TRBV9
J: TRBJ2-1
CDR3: CASSVLGRGGWNEQFF
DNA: TGTGCCAGCAGCGTACTCGGGCGTGGGGGGTGGAATGAGCAGTTCTTC

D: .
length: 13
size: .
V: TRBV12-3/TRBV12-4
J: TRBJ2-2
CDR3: CASSLQPGGELFF
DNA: TGTGCCAGCAGTTTACAACCGGGCGGGGAGCTGTTTTTT

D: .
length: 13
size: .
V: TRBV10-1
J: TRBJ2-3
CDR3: CASSPGVTDTQYF
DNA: TGCGCCAGCAGTCCGGGGGTCACAGATACGCAGTATTTT

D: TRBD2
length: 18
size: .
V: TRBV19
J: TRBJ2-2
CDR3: CASSTPGLAGSGTGELFF
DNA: TGTGCCAGTAGTACCCCGGGACTAGCGGGTTCGGGCACCGGGGAGCTGTTTTTT

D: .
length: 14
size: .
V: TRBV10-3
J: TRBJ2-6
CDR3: CAISDHSGANVLTF
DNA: TGTGCCATCAGTGATCACTCTGGGGCCAACGTCCTGACTTTC

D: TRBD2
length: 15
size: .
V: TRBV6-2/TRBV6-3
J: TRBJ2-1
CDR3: CASSFQAGGLGEQFF
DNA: TGTGCCAGCAGTTTCCAAGCGGGGGGGCTCGGGGAGCAGTTCTTC

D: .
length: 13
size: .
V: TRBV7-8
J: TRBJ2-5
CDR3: CASSPLRQETQYF
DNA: TGTGCCAGCAGCCCCCTGAGGCAAGAGACCCAGTACTTC

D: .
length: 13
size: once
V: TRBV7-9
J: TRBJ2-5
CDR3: CASSLGSGETQYF
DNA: TGTGCCAGCAGCTTAGGTTCGGGAGAGACCCAGTACTTC

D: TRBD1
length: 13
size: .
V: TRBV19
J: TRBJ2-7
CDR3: CASHRTGTYEQYF
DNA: TGTGCCAGTCATAGGACAGGGACCTACGAGCAGTACTTC

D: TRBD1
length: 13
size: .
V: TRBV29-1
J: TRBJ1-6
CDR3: CSVKLTGGSPLHF
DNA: TGCAGCGTCAAACTGACAGGGGGATCACCCCTCCACTTT

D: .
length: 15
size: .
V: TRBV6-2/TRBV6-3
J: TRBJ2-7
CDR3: CASSYSEGVTYEQYF
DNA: TGTGCCAGCAGTTACTCTGAGGGGGTTACCTACGAGCAGTACTTC

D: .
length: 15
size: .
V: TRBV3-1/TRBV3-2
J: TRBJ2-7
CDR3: CASSHLGEKVYEQYF
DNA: TGTGCCAGCAGCCATCTCGGGGAAAAGGTCTACGAGCAGTACTTC

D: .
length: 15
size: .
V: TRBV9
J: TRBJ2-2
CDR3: CASSVLGSNTGELFF
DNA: TGTGCCAGCAGCGTATTGGGGAGCAACACCGGGGAGCTGTTTTTT